These 24 T cell receptor beta chains originate from one sample sequenced in a study of OX40 agonist ivuxolimab in advanced cancers. This table comes from immunoSEQ multiplex PCR, and its TCRdb copy is limited to in-frame clones, with some not included. This sample yields fewer than 70,000 clones, of which about 85% are seen a single time; approximately 16% belongs to the top ten. Sequences were derived from CD4+ or CD8+ T cells sorted from blood, sampled in a trial of the OX40 agonist ivuxolimab. Every receptor here comes from an adult with an advanced solid tumor such as melanoma, head and neck, liver or kidney cancer.

V and J are TRBV7-6 and TRBJ2-2; 8 bases line up with TRBD2. The CDR3 covers 19 residues. V shed 1 base, J shed 4 bases, and the junction held 14 bases outside the gene matches. Germline V gene data show CDR1 as SGHVS and CDR2 as FNYEAQ. For the CDR3, the DNA is TGTGCCAGCAGCTTAGAAGCGGGAGCAGTTCCGGGCCTCACCGGGGAGCTGTTTTTT. This sequence encodes CASSLEAGAVPGLTGELFF.

The chain carries TRBV2 and TRBJ1-6, with D possibly being TRBD1 (6 bases). This CDR3 comprises 15 residues. V lost 4 bases and J 9 bases, leaving 16 bases between the germline ends. CDR1 and CDR2 (germline): SNHLY, FYNNEI. CDR3 DNA: TGTGCCAGCAGTGGGGCCCTCGGCAGGGGTTCACCCCTCCACTTT. Residues: CASSGALGRGSPLHF.

This chain joins TRBV7-2 and TRBJ1-1; D may be TRBD1 (6 bases). V was clipped by 1 base and J by 1 base, with 7 bases between them. This CDR3 spans 14 amino acids. Germline CDR1 and CDR2: SGHTA and FQGNSA. CDR3 nucleotides: TGTGCCAGCAGCTTAGGCAGGGGGAACACTGAAGCTTTCTTT. Encoded protein: CASSLGRGNTEAFF.

This chain uses TRBV30 with TRBJ1-5, with 7 nucleotides matching TRBD1. The CDR3 consists of 17 residues. The J segment lost 0 bases and the V segment lost 1 base, leaving 9 bases of the junction unmatched. Germline loops: CDR1 GTSNPN, CDR2 SVGIG (reference sequence). The CDR3 reads CAWSASGTAYSNQPQHF. CDR3 bases: TGTGCCTGGAGTGCCTCCGGGACAGCTTATAGCAATCAGCCCCAGCATTTT. The variable domain in full, with the rest retrieved from reference TRBV30 and TRBJ1-5, is SQTIHQWPATLVQPVGSPLSLECTVEGTSNPNLYWYRQAAGRGLQLLFYSVGIGQISSEVPQNLSASRPQDRQFILSSKKLLLSDSGFYLCAWSASGTAYSNQPQHFGDGTRLSIL.

This chain uses TRBV18 with TRBJ2-1; the match to TRBD2 covers 7 bases. The CDR3 has 14 amino acids. Germline CDR1 and CDR2: KGHSH and LQKENI. V shed 2 bases, J shed 4 bases, and the junction held 2 bases outside the gene matches. The CDR3 nucleotides read TGTGCCAGCTCACCAGGGACTACGTACAATGAGCAGTTCTTC. Translation: CASSPGTTYNEQFF.

The chain uses TRBV30 and TRBJ2-7; 7 bases map to TRBD2. Germline V gene lookup returns CDR1 GTSNPN and CDR2 SVGIG (reference sequence). CDR3 length: 15 residues. Losses at the gene ends were 2 bases for V and 2 bases for J; bases not matched to a gene: 9. In nucleotides, the CDR3 is TGTGCCTGGAGTTTTCGCGGGAGTTCCACCTACGAGCAGTACTTC. The encoded protein is CAWSFRGSSTYEQYF.

This clone was detected a few times. The DNA for the CDR3 is TGTGCCAGCAGCTTAGCGCTTGTGGGGGCCACAGATACGCAGTATTTT. Translated: CASSLALVGATDTQYF. The chain uses TRBV7-9 and TRBJ2-3, with D tentatively TRBD1 (6 bases). V gave up 0 bases and J gave up 2 bases, with 12 bases separating them. Germline CDR1 reads SEHNR; CDR2 reads FQNEAQ (reference sequence). The CDR3 length is 16 residues.

The chain joins TRBV6-4 to TRBJ2-3; a weak D match, TRBD2 (6 bases). Germline CDR1 MRHNA, CDR2 SNTAGT. This CDR3 comprises 15 residues. V gave up 5 bases and J gave up 8 bases, with 20 bases separating them. The CDR3 nucleotides are TGTGCCAGCAGTAGGGCCGGAGACCCCGGGGGTACGCAGTATTTT. Translation: CASSRAGDPGGTQYF.

The CDR3: CASSRTGASGRGADTQYF. The CDR3, as DNA: TGTGCCAGCAGCCGGACGGGGGCTAGCGGGAGGGGTGCAGATACGCAGTATTTT. The chain carries TRBV9 and TRBJ2-3; 12 bases match TRBD2. The CDR3 runs 18 residues. Trimming took 4 bases from V and 4 from J; bases not matched to a gene: 13. CDR1 is SGDLS and CDR2 is YYNGEE in the germline V gene.

The chain recombines TRBV7-3 with TRBJ1-1; 7 bases match TRBD1. The germline V gene encodes CDR1 SGHTA and CDR2 FQGTGA. CDR3 size: 13 residues. V shed 7 bases, J shed 4 bases, and the junction held 6 bases outside the gene matches. For the CDR3, the DNA is TGTGCCAGCATGAAGGGGGCCGGCACTGAAGCTTTCTTT. It translates to CASMKGAGTEAFF. The full variable domain, its missing parts supplied by reference TRBV7-3 and TRBJ1-1, is GAGVSQTPSNKVTEKGKYVELRCDPISGHTALYWYRQSLGQGPEFLIYFQGTGAADDSGLPNDRFFAVRPEGSVSTLKIQRTERGDSAVYLCASMKGAGTEAFFGQGTRLTVV.

The V and J genes are TRBV6-5 and TRBJ2-7, with 9 bases matching TRBD1. This CDR3 spans 12 amino acids. Losses at the gene ends were 11 bases for V and 3 bases for J; bases not matched to a gene: 5. Germline loops: CDR1 MNHEY, CDR2 SVGAGI. This CDR3 is CAARTGDYEQYF. CDR3 nucleotides: TGTGCCGCCCGGACAGGGGACTACGAGCAGTACTTC.

The chain uses TRBV10-3 and TRBJ2-7; 10 positions agree with TRBD2. The CDR3 runs to 16 residues. The junction had 7 bases not matched to a gene; V was cut back by 4 bases and J by 1 base. Germline V gives CDR1 ENHRY, CDR2 SYGVKD. CDR3: CAISALASGSSYEQYF. For the CDR3, the DNA is TGTGCCATCAGTGCTCTGGCTAGCGGGAGTTCCTACGAGCAGTACTTC.

This clone was detected once. Written as DNA, the CDR3 is TGTGCCAGCAGCGACCGGGACGCCCGGAACACTGAAGCTTTCTTT. Encoded protein: CASSDRDARNTEAFF. This rearrangement joins TRBV11-1 to TRBJ1-1, with a tentative D call TRBD1 (5 bases). The V gene's germline CDR1 is SGHAT and CDR2 FQDESV (reference sequence). Deletions cut 5 bases from V and 1 base from J, with 14 bases between. There are 15 residues in the CDR3. Looking up the rest from reference TRBV11-1 and TRBJ1-1 gives the full variable domain: EAEVAQSPRYKITEKSQAVAFWCDPISGHATLYWYRQILGQGPELLVQFQDESVVDDSQLPKDRFSAERLKGVDSTLKIQPAELGDSAMYLCASSDRDARNTEAFFGQGTRLTVV.

The chain joins TRBV7-3 to TRBJ2-3; 9 bases agree with TRBD1. In germline, CDR1 is SGHTA, CDR2 FQGTGA. CDR3 length: 17 amino acids. V trimming: 5 bases; J trimming: 0 bases; junction bases outside the gene matches: 9. This chain's CDR3 is CASSPARTGASTDTQYF. Written as DNA, the CDR3 is TGTGCCAGCAGCCCTGCGAGGACAGGGGCGAGCACAGATACGCAGTATTTT.

The rearrangement links TRBV14 to TRBJ2-7; D may correspond to TRBD1 or TRBD2 (7 bases each). Looked up from germline, CDR1 is SGHDN and CDR2 is FVKESK. CDR3 size: 16 residues. Deletions cut 1 base from V and 4 bases from J, with 17 bases between. The CDR3 here is CASSQVDRAGRYEQYF. The DNA for the CDR3 is TGTGCCAGCAGCCAAGTAGACAGGGCCGGGAGGTACGAGCAGTACTTC.

The count of this clone is one. The chain joins TRBV6-6 to TRBJ2-7; 11 bases agree with TRBD2. V was pared by 5 bases and J by 6 bases, with 3 bases of the junction left unmatched. Germline V gives CDR1 MNHNY, CDR2 SVGAGI (reference sequence). The CDR3 runs 13 residues. The CDR3 protein is CASSALAGGEQYF. The CDR3, as DNA: TGTGCCAGCAGTGCTCTAGCGGGAGGCGAGCAGTACTTC.

J is TRBJ1-5 and V is TRBV28, with no clear D. CDR1 is MDHEN, CDR2 SYDVKM, per germline. CDR3 length: 12 amino acids. The V and J ends lost 5 bases and 5 bases respectively, with 7 bases between them. Here the CDR3 reads CASSRPHQPQHF. The CDR3, as DNA: TGTGCCAGCAGTCGCCCCCATCAGCCCCAGCATTTT. The full variable domain, rest sourced from reference TRBV28 and TRBJ1-5, is DVKVTQSSRYLVKRTGEKVFLECVQDMDHENMFWYRQDPGLGLRLIYFSYDVKMKEKGDIPEGYSVSREKKERFSLILESASTNQTSMYLCASSRPHQPQHFGDGTRLSIL.

The chain combines TRBV5-5 with TRBJ2-3; D may correspond to TRBD1 or TRBD2 (5 bases each). Per germline, CDR1 SGHKS and CDR2 YYEKEE (reference sequence). Trimming took off 0 bases at V and 2 bases at J, with 13 bases between the two ends. CDR3 length: 16 amino acids. The CDR3 protein is CASSLGDRQSTDTQYF. In DNA form, the CDR3 reads TGTGCCAGCAGCTTGGGGGACCGACAGTCCACAGATACGCAGTATTTT.

This clone showed up just a few times. This likely reflects a read error, since a far larger clone is one base away. Other DNA sequences in the same sample also yield this CDR3. The V and J genes are TRBV5-2 and TRBJ2-1; the listed D gene, TRBD2, was not tested against the DNA. TRBV5-2 is noted as a pseudogene. CDR3 length: 17 residues. The CDR3 loop is CASSHFLTSGNANEQFF. The CDR3 bases are TGTGCCAGCAGCCACTTTCTGACTAGCGGGAATGCGAATGAGCAGTTCTTC.

The chain has TRBV18 and TRBJ1-1; the match to TRBD1 covers 8 bases. CDR1 and CDR2 from the germline V gene are KGHSH and LQKENI. The CDR3 has 16 residues. After removal of 3 bases from V and 4 bases from J, the junction contained 10 bases not matched to a gene. This CDR3 reads CASSPAGQGAFTEAFF. The CDR3, as DNA: TGTGCCAGCTCACCGGCCGGACAGGGCGCCTTCACTGAAGCTTTCTTT.

The rearrangement links TRBV5-1 to TRBJ2-1, with D tentatively TRBD1 or TRBD2 (7 bases each). Trimming stripped 3 bases from V and 5 bases from J, with 15 bases between. CDR3 length equals 15 residues. Per germline, CDR1 SGHRS and CDR2 YFSETQ. The CDR3 reads CASSSQGLADNEQFF. In DNA, the CDR3 is TGCGCCAGCAGCTCACAGGGGCTAGCGGACAATGAGCAGTTCTTC.

The chain combines TRBV19 with TRBJ2-2; 8 bases line up with TRBD2. This CDR3 comprises 16 residues. Losses at the gene ends were 7 bases for V and 4 bases for J; bases not matched to a gene: 11. Germline CDR1 reads LNHDA; CDR2 reads SQIVND (reference sequence). CDR3 in DNA: TGTGCCAGTATGAGAACGTTAGCGGGAAGCACCGGGGAGCTGTTTTTT. It encodes CASMRTLAGSTGELFF.

The table lists this clone with a count of one. The chain has TRBV27 and TRBJ2-1, with D possibly TRBD1 on 6 matching bases. V dropped 8 bases and J dropped 7 bases, with 15 bases sitting between them. Germline V gene data show CDR1 as MNHEY and CDR2 as SMNVEV (reference sequence). The CDR3 is 13 amino acids. CDR3 nucleotides: TGTGCCAGCCGGTTATCCCAGGGGAATGAGCAGTTCTTC. This encodes CASRLSQGNEQFF.

V is TRBV27 and J is TRBJ2-7; tentatively, D is TRBD2 (5 bases). Germline CDR1 is MNHEY and CDR2 is SMNVEV (reference sequence). This CDR3 comprises 14 residues. Trimming pared 6 bases from V and 0 bases from J, leaving 12 bases between. CDR3 sequence (DNA): TGTGCCAGCAGGGAGGCTTCGATCTCCTACGAGCAGTACTTC. The encoded protein is CASREASISYEQYF.